The 21 T cell receptor beta chains given below trace back to one sample, sequenced in a study of T cell changes during pregnancy in multiple sclerosis. Clones were sequenced by immunoSEQ multiplex PCR, and TCRdb holds only the in-frame ones, with some missing. Here the sample spans around 63,000 clones, approximately 92% being singletons. The sequences come from CD8+ T cells from peripheral blood mononuclear cells, collected in the third trimester of pregnancy. These receptors all stem from a female donor in good health, enrolled as a control in a pregnancy study.

Here the CDR3 DNA reads TGTGCCAGCAGCCCTGACGGGACTAGCGGGGCAATCACGGAGCAGTTCTTC. Residues: CASSPDGTSGAITEQFF. The chain uses TRBV4-2 and TRBJ2-1; TRBD2 matches at 13 bases. CDR1 is LGHNA, CDR2 YNFKEQ, per germline. The CDR3 runs 17 residues. After removal of 4 bases from V and 10 bases from J, the junction contained 13 bases not matched to a gene.

The chain employs TRBV9 and TRBJ1-2; 9 positions match TRBD1. The V gene's germline CDR1 is SGDLS and CDR2 YYNGEE. Trimming at V came to 3 bases and at J to 4 bases, leaving 1 base not matched to a gene. This CDR3 contains 13 residues. CDR3 sequence (DNA): TGTGCCAGCAGCGGGGGACAGGGCTATGGCTACACCTTC. It translates to CASSGGQGYGYTF.

The genes are TRBV29-1 and TRBJ1-6; 8 bases agree with TRBD1. V lost 7 bases, J lost 3 bases, and 5 bases stayed unmatched. Germline lookup yields CDR1 SQVTM and CDR2 ANQGSEA. This CDR3 contains 14 residues. The CDR3 protein is CSATTGDYNSPLHF. For the CDR3, the DNA is TGCAGCGCGACGACAGGGGACTATAATTCACCCCTCCACTTT.

The chain uses TRBV30 and TRBJ1-6; D gene unclear. CDR1 is GTSNPN and CDR2 is SVGIG in the germline V gene (reference sequence). This CDR3 is built from 16 residues. Trimming removed 4 bases from V and 10 bases from J, with 23 bases in between. Here the CDR3 DNA reads TGTGCCTGGAACTTTAATACGGGAGGTTTGTACTCACCCCTCCACTTT. Translation: CAWNFNTGGLYSPLHF.

As DNA, the CDR3 is TGTGCCAGCAGCTTAGACGGACAGGTCGCTAACTATGGCTACACCTTC. It codes for CASSLDGQVANYGYTF. The genes are TRBV7-2 and TRBJ1-2; 7 nucleotides agree with TRBD1. The V and J ends lost 1 base and 0 bases, in that order; junction bases with no gene match: 5. CDR3 size: 16 residues. The germline CDR1 and CDR2 sequences are SGHTA and FQGNSA.

This clone was seen just once. The J gene is TRBJ1-6, the V gene TRBV15; possibly TRBD1 for D (5 bases). Trimming pared 3 bases from V and 7 bases from J, leaving 13 bases between. The CDR3 spans 15 residues. The germline gives CDR1 LNHNV, CDR2 YYDKDF (reference sequence). The CDR3: CATSRSQGNNSPLHF. In DNA, the CDR3 is TGTGCCACCAGCAGGAGCCAGGGTAACAATTCACCCCTCCACTTT.

As DNA, the CDR3 is TGTGCCAGCAGCTATACCTACAGGACTGAAGCTTTCTTT. It translates to CASSYTYRTEAFF. V and J are TRBV14 and TRBJ1-1; weak D call: TRBD1 (5 bases). The germline V gene has CDR1 SGHDN and CDR2 FVKESK. With 5 bases removed from V and 5 bases from J, the gap between germline ends came to 12 bases. The CDR3 extends over 13 amino acids.

The chain joins TRBV2 to TRBJ2-3; D gene unclear. The CDR3 has 15 residues. V was clipped by 2 bases and J by 3 bases, with 12 bases between them. Germline CDR1 and CDR2: SNHLY and FYNNEI. CDR3 coding DNA: TGTGCCAGCAGTGAAATCAATATGGAGACAGATACGCAGTATTTT. Its translation: CASSEINMETDTQYF.

This sequence joins TRBV5-1 and TRBJ1-1; 10 nucleotides align to TRBD1. CDR1 and CDR2 (germline): SGHRS, YFSETQ. The CDR3 spans 17 residues. Unmatched junction bases numbered 5, after V lost 0 bases and J lost 0 bases. The CDR3 reads CASSLDTTGGMNTEAFF. Here the CDR3 DNA reads TGCGCCAGCAGCTTGGATACGACAGGGGGCATGAACACTGAAGCTTTCTTT.

This chain links TRBV6-1 with TRBJ1-4; 7 bases align to TRBD1. V trimming: 7 bases; J trimming: 5 bases; junction bases outside the gene matches: 10. The V gene's germline CDR1 is MNHNS and CDR2 SASEGT. The CDR3 runs 15 residues. The CDR3 here is CASTLFRGENEKLFF. The CDR3 DNA reads as TGTGCCAGCACACTCTTCAGGGGGGAAAATGAAAAACTGTTTTTT.

The chain combines TRBV13 with TRBJ2-2; 9 bases are a match to TRBD1. V shed 5 bases, J shed 1 base, and the junction held 5 bases outside the gene matches. There are 16 residues in the CDR3. CDR1 PRHDT and CDR2 FYEKMQ come from the germline V gene (reference sequence). The DNA of the CDR3 is TGTGCCAGCAGCCCTACAGGGGGCCGGAACACCGGGGAGCTGTTTTTT. This translates into CASSPTGGRNTGELFF. Full variable domain (rest looked up from reference TRBV13 and TRBJ2-2): AAGVIQSPRHLIKEKRETATLKCYPIPRHDTVYWYQQGPGQDPQFLISFYEKMQSDKGSIPDRFSAQQFSDYHSELNMSSLELGDSALYFCASSPTGGRNTGELFFGEGSRLTVL.

The chain joins TRBV29-1 to TRBJ2-2; tentatively, D is TRBD1 (5 bases). V was cut by 4 bases and J by 4 bases, with 10 bases left in between. This CDR3 has 13 residues. In germline, CDR1 is SQVTM, CDR2 ANQGSEA. This CDR3 is CSVAREGTGELFF. In DNA, the CDR3 is TGCAGCGTTGCCAGGGAAGGCACCGGGGAGCTGTTTTTT.

The V call is TRBV9, the J call TRBJ2-1, with 10 bases identical to TRBD2. From germline, CDR1 is SGDLS and CDR2 YYNGEE. This CDR3 is 18 amino acids long. V trimming: 0 bases; J trimming: 1 base; junction bases outside the gene matches: 7. The CDR3 DNA sequence: TGTGCCAGCAGCGTAGAAGGATCTAGCGGGAGTTCCTACAATGAGCAGTTCTTC. It codes for CASSVEGSSGSSYNEQFF.

V gene TRBV27 combines with J gene TRBJ2-7, with TRBD1 matching over 8 bases. Germline CDR1 and CDR2: MNHEY and SMNVEV (reference sequence). The J segment lost 5 bases and the V segment lost 5 bases, leaving 8 bases of the junction unmatched. The CDR3 runs to 14 residues. CDR3 region: CASSPGGSVNEQYF. CDR3 DNA sequence: TGTGCCAGCAGTCCAGGGGGCAGCGTGAACGAGCAGTACTTC.

This chain connects TRBV2 to TRBJ2-3; 8 nucleotides align to TRBD2. There are 19 residues in the CDR3. Germline V lookup: CDR1 SNHLY, CDR2 FYNNEI. V lost 6 bases to trimming and J lost 1 base; unmatched junction nucleotides: 18. The CDR3 is CASRGGLAGPRGGTDTQYF. As DNA, the CDR3 is TGTGCCAGCAGGGGTGGGCTAGCGGGTCCCCGAGGGGGCACAGATACGCAGTATTTT.

The CDR3: CASSLGTVYEQYF. CDR3 DNA sequence: TGCGCCAGCAGCCTGGGGACAGTTTACGAGCAGTACTTC. The chain joins TRBV5-1 to TRBJ2-7; 7 nucleotides align to TRBD1. Germline assignment: CDR1 SGHRS and CDR2 YFSETQ. The CDR3 is 13 residues long. Losses at the gene ends were 4 bases for V and 4 bases for J; bases not matched to a gene: 5. Supplemented by reference TRBV5-1 and TRBJ2-7, the full variable domain reads KAGVTQTPRYLIKTRGQQVTLSCSPISGHRSVSWYQQTPGQGLQFLFEYFSETQRNKGNFPGRFSGRQFSNSRSEMNVSTLELGDSALYLCASSLGTVYEQYFGPGTRLTVT.

The V and J genes are TRBV19 and TRBJ1-1; no reliable D call. CDR3 length: 14 residues. The germline CDR1 and CDR2 sequences are LNHDA and SQIVND (reference sequence). V lost 4 bases and J 2 bases, leaving 11 bases between the germline ends. The CDR3 spells CASSKAGENTEAFF. CDR3 nucleotide sequence: TGTGCCAGTAGTAAAGCGGGAGAAAACACTGAAGCTTTCTTT.

In its sample, this clone was seen once. The CDR3 DNA reads TGTGCCAGCAGCCAGGGGGAAAAACTGTTTTTT. Protein: CASSQGEKLFF. The gene calls are TRBV7-9 and TRBJ1-4; the D gene is possibly TRBD1 (6 bases). The CDR3 consists of 11 residues. V gave up 5 bases and J gave up 8 bases, with 6 bases separating them. CDR1 is SEHNR and CDR2 is FQNEAQ in the germline V gene (reference sequence).

The V and J genes are TRBV29-1 and TRBJ2-7; a possible D gene is TRBD2 (6 bases). CDR3 length: 16 amino acids. Germline loops: CDR1 SQVTM, CDR2 ANQGSEA. V shed 7 bases and J shed 4 bases, with 26 bases lying between them. The CDR3 DNA reads as TGCAGCGCCCTGGGAGGCGGCCACCTGGGGACGTACGAGCAGTACTTC. Its protein is CSALGGGHLGTYEQYF.

V gene TRBV2 combines with J gene TRBJ2-3, with D unresolved. This CDR3 contains 12 residues. CDR1 SNHLY and CDR2 FYNNEI come from the germline V gene. Trimming took 3 bases from V and 3 from J, leaving 4 bases between them. The CDR3 region has the DNA TGTGCCAGCAGTGATTCTACAGATACGCAGTATTTT. Its protein is CASSDSTDTQYF. The full variable domain, rest sourced from reference TRBV2 and TRBJ2-3, is EPEVTQTPSHQVTQMGQEVILRCVPISNHLYFYWYRQILGQKVEFLVSFYNNEISEKSEIFDDQFSVERPDGSNFTLKIRSTKLEDSAMYFCASSDSTDTQYFGPGTRLTVL.

This rearrangement joins TRBV7-9 to TRBJ1-2; the match to TRBD1 covers 8 bases. CDR3 length equals 17 residues. Per the germline V gene, CDR1 is SEHNR and CDR2 is FQNEAQ (reference sequence). V gave up 3 bases and J gave up 4 bases; unmatched junction bases: 13. In DNA form, the CDR3 reads TGTGCCAGCAGCTTCTTAAATCCCGGACAGGGCGGCTATGGCTACACCTTC. Protein sequence: CASSFLNPGQGGYGYTF.